The clone carrying this TCR beta chain was seen at least ten times. The sample comes from a study of blood T cell repertoires in COVID-19. For the study at large: The samples span acute and convalescent COVID-19 from the United States, Italy and Spain. The analysed material was cDNA or gDNA that came from T cells, B-cell-depleted T cells, or PBMCs.

In the source study's methods: It was from reference gene primer amplification that nucleated cell counts were estimated. Produced via immunoSEQ multiplex PCR; TCRdb's table is partial and in-frame only. From that table come the V and J calls and clone size; the DNA was used to work out D and trimming. The table lists about 270,000 clones, approximately 80% of them singletons. This CDR3 is built from 16 residues. Germline values: CDR1 SNHLY, CDR2 FYNNEI. V shed 7 bases and J 5 bases; nucleotides not matched to a gene: 12. This receptor was identified in a woman in her forties or fifties with active or convalescent COVID-19. The chain is built from TRBV2 and TRBJ2-1, with 9 nucleotides matching TRBD2. Sample: peripheral blood. The CDR3 reads CASTDGLAGENNEQFF. Written as DNA, the CDR3 is TGTGCCAGCACCGATGGTTTAGCGGGGGAAAACAATGAGCAGTTCTTC.